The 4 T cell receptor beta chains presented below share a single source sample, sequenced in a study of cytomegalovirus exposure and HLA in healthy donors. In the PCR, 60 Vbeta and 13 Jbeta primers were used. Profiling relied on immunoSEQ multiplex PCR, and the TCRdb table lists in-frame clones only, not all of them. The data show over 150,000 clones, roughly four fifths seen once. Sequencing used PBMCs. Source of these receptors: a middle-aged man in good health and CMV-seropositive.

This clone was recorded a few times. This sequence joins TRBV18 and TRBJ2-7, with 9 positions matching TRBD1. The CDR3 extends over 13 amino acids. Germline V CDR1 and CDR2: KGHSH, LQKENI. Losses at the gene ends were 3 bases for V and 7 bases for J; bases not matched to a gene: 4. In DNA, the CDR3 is TGTGCCAGCTCACCCCGGGACAGGGAAGAGCAGTACTTC. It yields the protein CASSPRDREEQYF.

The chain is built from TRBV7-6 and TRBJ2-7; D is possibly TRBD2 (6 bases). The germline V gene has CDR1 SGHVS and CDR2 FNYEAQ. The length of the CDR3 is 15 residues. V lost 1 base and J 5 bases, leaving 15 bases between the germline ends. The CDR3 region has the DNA TGTGCCAGCAGCTTAGGGGGTAGCGGCGGCGACGAGCAGTACTTC. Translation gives CASSLGGSGGDEQYF. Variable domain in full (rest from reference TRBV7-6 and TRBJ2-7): GAGVSQSPRYKVTKRGQDVALRCDPISGHVSLYWYRQALGQGPEFLTYFNYEAQQDKSGLPNDRFSAERPEGSISTLTIQRTEQRDSAMYRCASSLGGSGGDEQYFGPGTRLTVT.

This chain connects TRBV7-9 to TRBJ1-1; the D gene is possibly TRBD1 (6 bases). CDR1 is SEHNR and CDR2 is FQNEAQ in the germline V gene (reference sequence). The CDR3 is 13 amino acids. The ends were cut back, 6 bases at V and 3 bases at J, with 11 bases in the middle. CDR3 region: CASRWTADTEAFF. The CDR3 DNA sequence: TGTGCCAGCAGATGGACAGCTGACACTGAAGCTTTCTTT.

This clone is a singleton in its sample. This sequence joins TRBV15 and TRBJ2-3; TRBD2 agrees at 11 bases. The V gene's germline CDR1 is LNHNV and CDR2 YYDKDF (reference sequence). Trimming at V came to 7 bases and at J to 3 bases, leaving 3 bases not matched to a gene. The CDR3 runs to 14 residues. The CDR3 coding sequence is TGTGCCACCATAGCGGGAGGGAGTACAGATACGCAGTATTTT. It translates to CATIAGGSTDTQYF. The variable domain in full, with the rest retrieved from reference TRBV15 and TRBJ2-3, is DAMVIQNPRYQVTQFGKPVTLSCSQTLNHNVMYWYQQKSSQAPKLLFHYYDKDFNNEADTPDNFQSRRPNTSFCFLDIRSPGLGDTAMYLCATIAGGSTDTQYFGPGTRLTVL.